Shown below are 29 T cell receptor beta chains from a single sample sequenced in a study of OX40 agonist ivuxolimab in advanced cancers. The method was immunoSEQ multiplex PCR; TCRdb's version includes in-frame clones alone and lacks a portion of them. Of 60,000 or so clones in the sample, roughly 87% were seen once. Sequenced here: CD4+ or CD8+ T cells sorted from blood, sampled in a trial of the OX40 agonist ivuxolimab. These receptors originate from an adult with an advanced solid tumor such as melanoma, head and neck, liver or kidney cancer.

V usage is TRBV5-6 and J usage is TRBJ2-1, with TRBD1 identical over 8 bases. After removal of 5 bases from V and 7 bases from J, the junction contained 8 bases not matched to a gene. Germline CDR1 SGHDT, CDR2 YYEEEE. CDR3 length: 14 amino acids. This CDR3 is CASRLQGARNEQFF. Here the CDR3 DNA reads TGTGCCAGCAGGCTCCAGGGGGCTCGGAATGAGCAGTTCTTC.

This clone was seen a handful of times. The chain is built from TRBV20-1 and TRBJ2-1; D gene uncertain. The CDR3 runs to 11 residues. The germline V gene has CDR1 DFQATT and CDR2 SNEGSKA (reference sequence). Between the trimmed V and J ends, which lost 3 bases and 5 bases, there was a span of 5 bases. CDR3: CSASGNNEQFF. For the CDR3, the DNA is TGCAGTGCTAGTGGTAACAATGAGCAGTTCTTC.

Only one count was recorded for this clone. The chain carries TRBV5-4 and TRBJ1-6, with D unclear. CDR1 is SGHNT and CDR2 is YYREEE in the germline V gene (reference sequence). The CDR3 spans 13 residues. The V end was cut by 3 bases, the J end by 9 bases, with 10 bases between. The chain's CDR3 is CASSSYDGSPLHF. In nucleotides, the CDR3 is TGTGCCAGCAGCTCTTACGATGGTTCACCCCTCCACTTT. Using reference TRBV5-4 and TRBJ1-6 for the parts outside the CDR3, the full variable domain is ETGVTQSPTHLIKTRGQQVTLRCSSQSGHNTVSWYQQALGQGPQFIFQYYREEENGRGNFPPRFSGLQFPNYSSELNVNALELDDSALYLCASSSYDGSPLHFGNGTRLTVT.

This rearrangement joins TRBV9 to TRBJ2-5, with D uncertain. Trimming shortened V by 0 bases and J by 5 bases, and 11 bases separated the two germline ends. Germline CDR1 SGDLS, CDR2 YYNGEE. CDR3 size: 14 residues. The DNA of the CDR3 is TGTGCCAGCAGCGTAGGAGTAAGCGCGGAGACCCAGTACTTC. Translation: CASSVGVSAETQYF.

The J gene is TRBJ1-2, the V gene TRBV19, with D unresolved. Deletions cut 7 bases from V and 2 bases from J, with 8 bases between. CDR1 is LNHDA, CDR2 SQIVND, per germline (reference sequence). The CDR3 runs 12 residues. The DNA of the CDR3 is TGTGCCAGTACCACGGAGAACTATGGCTACACCTTC. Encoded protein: CASTTENYGYTF.

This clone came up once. CDR3 nucleotides: TGTGCCAGCAGGGCAGGAAATGAAAAACTGTTTTTT. It codes for CASRAGNEKLFF. The chain joins TRBV6-1 to TRBJ1-4, with D hard to call. CDR1 and CDR2 from the germline V gene are MNHNS and SASEGT. The length of the CDR3 is 12 residues. V was shortened by 6 bases and J by 5 bases, with 7 bases between the two germline ends.

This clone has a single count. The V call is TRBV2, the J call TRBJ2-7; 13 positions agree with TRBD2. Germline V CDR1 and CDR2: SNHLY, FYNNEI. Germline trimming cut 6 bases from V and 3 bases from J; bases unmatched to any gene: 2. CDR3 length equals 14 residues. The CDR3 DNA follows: TGTGCCAGCAGCCGACTAGCGGGAGGCTACGAGCAGTACTTC. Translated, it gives CASSRLAGGYEQYF.

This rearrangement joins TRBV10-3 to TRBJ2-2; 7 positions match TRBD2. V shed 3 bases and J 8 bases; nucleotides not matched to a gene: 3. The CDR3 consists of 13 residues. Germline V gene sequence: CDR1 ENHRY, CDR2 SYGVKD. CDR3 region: CAISEAGRGELFF. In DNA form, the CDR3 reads TGTGCCATCAGTGAAGCGGGGAGAGGGGAGCTGTTTTTT.

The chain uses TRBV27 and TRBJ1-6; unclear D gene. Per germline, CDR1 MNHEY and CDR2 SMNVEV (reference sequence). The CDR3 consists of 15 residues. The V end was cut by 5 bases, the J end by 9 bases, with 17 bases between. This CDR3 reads CASSITTDISSPLHF. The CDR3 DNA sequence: TGTGCCAGCAGTATCACTACAGATATTAGTTCACCCCTCCACTTT.

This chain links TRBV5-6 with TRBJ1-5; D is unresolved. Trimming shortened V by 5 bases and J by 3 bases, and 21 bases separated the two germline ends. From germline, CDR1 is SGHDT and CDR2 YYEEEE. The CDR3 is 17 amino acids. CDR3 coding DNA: TGTGCCAGCAGTTCCCTTTTAGGTCACGATGACAATCAGCCCCAGCATTTT. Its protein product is CASSSLLGHDDNQPQHF.

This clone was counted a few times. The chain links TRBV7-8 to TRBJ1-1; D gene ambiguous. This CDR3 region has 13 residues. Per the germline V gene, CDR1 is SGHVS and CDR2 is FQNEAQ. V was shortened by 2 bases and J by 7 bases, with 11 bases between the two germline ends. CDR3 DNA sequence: TGTGCCAGCAGCTTACGGGAGAGCAGTGAAGCTTTCTTT. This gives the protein CASSLRESSEAFF.

This chain's CDR3 is CASSVGTGGPGELFF. DNA for the CDR3: TGTGCCAGCAGCGTGGGGACAGGGGGCCCCGGGGAGCTGTTTTTT. The chain joins TRBV7-9 to TRBJ2-2; 12 bases are a match to TRBD1. The CDR3 is 15 amino acids. Germline assignment: CDR1 SEHNR and CDR2 FQNEAQ (reference sequence). J lost 6 bases, V lost 5 bases, and 4 bases had no gene match.

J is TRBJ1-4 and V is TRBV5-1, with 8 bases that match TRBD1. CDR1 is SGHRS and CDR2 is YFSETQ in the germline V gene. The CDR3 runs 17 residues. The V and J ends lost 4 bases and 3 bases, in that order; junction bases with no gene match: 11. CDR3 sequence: CASSLRDRPLPNEKLFF. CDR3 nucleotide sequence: TGCGCCAGCAGCCTCCGGGACAGGCCCTTACCTAATGAAAAACTGTTTTTT. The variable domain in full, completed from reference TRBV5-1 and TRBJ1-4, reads KAGVTQTPRYLIKTRGQQVTLSCSPISGHRSVSWYQQTPGQGLQFLFEYFSETQRNKGNFPGRFSGRQFSNSRSEMNVSTLELGDSALYLCASSLRDRPLPNEKLFFGSGTQLSVL.

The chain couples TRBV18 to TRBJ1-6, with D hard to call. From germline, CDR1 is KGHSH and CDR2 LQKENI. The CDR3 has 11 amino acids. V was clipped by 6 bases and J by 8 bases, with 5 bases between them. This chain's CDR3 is CASSGDSPLHF. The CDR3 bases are TGTGCCAGCTCCGGAGATTCACCCCTCCACTTT.

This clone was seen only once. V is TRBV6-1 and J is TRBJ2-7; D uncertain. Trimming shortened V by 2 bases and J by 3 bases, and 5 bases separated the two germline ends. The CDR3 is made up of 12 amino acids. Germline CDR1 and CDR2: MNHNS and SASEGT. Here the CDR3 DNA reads TGTGCCAGCAGTGAAAAGGGCTACGAGCAGTACTTC. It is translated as CASSEKGYEQYF.

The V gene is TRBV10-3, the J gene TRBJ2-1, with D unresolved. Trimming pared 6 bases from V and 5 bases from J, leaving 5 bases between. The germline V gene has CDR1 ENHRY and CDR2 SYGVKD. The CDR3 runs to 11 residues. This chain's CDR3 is CAISTDNEQFF. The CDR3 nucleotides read TGTGCCATCAGCACGGACAATGAGCAGTTCTTC.

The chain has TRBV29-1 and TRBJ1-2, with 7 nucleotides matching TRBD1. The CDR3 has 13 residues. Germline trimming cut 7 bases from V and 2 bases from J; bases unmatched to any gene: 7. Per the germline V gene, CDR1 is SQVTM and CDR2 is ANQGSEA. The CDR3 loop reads CSGTGAANYGYTF. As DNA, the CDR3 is TGCAGCGGAACAGGGGCCGCGAACTATGGCTACACCTTC.

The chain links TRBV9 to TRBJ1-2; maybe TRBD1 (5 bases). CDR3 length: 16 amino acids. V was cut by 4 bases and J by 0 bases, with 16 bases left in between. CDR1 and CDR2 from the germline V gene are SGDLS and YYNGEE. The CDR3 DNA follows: TGTGCCAGCAGCCCCCACTCGGGGGAGACTAACTATGGCTACACCTTC. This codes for CASSPHSGETNYGYTF.

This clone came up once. As DNA, the CDR3 is TGCGCCAGCAGCTTGGCTACTAGCGGGAGTCCTTCCTACAATGAGCAGTTCTTC. Amino acids: CASSLATSGSPSYNEQFF. This rearrangement joins TRBV5-1 to TRBJ2-1, with 11 bases identical to TRBD2. The CDR3 length is 18 residues. The V gene end was trimmed by 0 bases and the J gene end by 1 base; junction bases not matched to a gene: 6. The germline V gene has CDR1 SGHRS and CDR2 YFSETQ.

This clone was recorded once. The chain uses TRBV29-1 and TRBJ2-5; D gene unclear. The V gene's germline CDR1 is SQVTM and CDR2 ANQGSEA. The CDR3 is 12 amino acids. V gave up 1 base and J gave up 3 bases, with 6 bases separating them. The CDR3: CSVEGVEETQYF. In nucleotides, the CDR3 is TGCAGCGTTGAAGGAGTAGAAGAGACCCAGTACTTC.

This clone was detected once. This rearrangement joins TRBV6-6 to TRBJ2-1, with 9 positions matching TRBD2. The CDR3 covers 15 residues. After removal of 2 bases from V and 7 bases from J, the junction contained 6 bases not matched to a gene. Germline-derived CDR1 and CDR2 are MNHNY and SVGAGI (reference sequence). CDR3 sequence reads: CASSYGSGGVNEQFF. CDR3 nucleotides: TGTGCCAGCAGTTACGGTAGCGGGGGAGTTAATGAGCAGTTCTTC.

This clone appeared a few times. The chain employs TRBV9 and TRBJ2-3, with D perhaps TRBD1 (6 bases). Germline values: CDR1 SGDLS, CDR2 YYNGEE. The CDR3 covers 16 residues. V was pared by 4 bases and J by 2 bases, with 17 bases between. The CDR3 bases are TGTGCCAGCAGCCCAACACAGGGAAGGGACACAGATACGCAGTATTTT. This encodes CASSPTQGRDTDTQYF. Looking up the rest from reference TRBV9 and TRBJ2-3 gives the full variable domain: DSGVTQTPKHLITATGQRVTLRCSPRSGDLSVYWYQQSLDQGLQFLIQYYNGEERAKGNILERFSAQQFPDLHSELNLSSLELGDSALYFCASSPTQGRDTDTQYFGPGTRLTVL.

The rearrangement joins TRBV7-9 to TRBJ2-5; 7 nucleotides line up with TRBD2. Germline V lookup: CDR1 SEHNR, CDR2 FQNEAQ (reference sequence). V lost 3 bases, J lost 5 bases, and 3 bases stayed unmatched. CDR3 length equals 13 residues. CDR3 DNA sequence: TGTGCCAGCAGCTTGGGAGGGATGGAGACCCAGTACTTC. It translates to CASSLGGMETQYF.

CDR3 sequence: CSVEEGGGNQPQHF. CDR3 in DNA: TGCAGCGTTGAAGAAGGGGGGGGGAATCAGCCCCAGCATTTT. V and J are TRBV29-1 and TRBJ1-5; D perhaps matches TRBD1 (6 bases). The CDR3 covers 14 residues. The germline gives CDR1 SQVTM, CDR2 ANQGSEA. V lost 0 bases, J lost 4 bases, and 10 bases lay in between.

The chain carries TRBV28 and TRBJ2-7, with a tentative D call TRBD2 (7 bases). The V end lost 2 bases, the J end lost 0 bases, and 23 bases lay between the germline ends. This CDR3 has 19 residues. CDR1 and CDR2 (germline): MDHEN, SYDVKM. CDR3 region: CASSLQSHWGGRTSYEQYF. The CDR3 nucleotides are TGTGCCAGCAGTTTACAGTCCCACTGGGGGGGCAGAACCTCCTACGAGCAGTACTTC. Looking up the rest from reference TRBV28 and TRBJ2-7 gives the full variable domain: DVKVTQSSRYLVKRTGEKVFLECVQDMDHENMFWYRQDPGLGLRLIYFSYDVKMKEKGDIPEGYSVSREKKERFSLILESASTNQTSMYLCASSLQSHWGGRTSYEQYFGPGTRLTVT.

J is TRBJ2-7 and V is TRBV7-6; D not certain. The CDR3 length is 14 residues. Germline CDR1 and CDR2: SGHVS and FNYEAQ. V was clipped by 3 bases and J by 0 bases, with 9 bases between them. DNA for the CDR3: TGTGCCAGCAGCTTGGCGAGTAACTCCTACGAGCAGTACTTC. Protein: CASSLASNSYEQYF.

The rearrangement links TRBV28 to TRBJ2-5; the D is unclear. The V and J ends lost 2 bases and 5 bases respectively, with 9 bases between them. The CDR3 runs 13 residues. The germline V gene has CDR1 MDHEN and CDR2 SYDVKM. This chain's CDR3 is CASSLGSTETQYF. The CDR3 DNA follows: TGTGCCAGCAGTTTAGGCAGTACGGAGACCCAGTACTTC.

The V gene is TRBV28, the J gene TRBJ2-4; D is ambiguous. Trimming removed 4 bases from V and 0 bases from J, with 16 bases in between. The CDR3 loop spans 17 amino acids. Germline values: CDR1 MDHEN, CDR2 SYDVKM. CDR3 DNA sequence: TGTGCCAGCAGTTGGGTCACCGATTCATTAGCCAAAAACATTCAGTACTTC. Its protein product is CASSWVTDSLAKNIQYF.

CDR3 in DNA: TGTGCCAGCAGCGTTGTGGACCTGGGGACAGATACGCAGTATTTT. This translates into CASSVVDLGTDTQYF. The chain employs TRBV9 and TRBJ2-3; D is unclear. V was clipped by 2 bases and J by 3 bases, with 13 bases between them. Germline V gives CDR1 SGDLS, CDR2 YYNGEE. There are 15 residues in the CDR3.